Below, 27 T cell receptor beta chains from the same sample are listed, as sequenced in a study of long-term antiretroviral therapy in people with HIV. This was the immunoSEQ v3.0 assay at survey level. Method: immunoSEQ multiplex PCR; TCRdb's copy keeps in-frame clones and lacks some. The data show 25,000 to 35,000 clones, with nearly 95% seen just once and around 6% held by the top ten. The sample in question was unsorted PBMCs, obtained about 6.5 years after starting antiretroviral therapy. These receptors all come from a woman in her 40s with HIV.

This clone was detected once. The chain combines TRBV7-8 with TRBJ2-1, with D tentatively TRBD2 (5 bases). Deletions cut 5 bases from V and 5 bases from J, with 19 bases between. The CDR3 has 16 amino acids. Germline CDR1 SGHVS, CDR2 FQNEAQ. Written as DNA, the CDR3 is TGTGCCAGCAGCCGCGGAGGCGGCAATAACAACAATGAGCAGTTCTTC. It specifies CASSRGGGNNNNEQFF.

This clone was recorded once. The CDR3 nucleotides are TGTGCCAGTAGTAGGACCACCGGGACAGGAGCTAACTATGGCTACACCTTC. Protein sequence: CASSRTTGTGANYGYTF. The chain has TRBV19 and TRBJ1-2; 8 bases line up with TRBD1. J was trimmed by 0 bases and V by 4 bases; bases with no gene match: 10. Germline CDR1 LNHDA, CDR2 SQIVND (reference sequence). The CDR3 runs 17 residues.

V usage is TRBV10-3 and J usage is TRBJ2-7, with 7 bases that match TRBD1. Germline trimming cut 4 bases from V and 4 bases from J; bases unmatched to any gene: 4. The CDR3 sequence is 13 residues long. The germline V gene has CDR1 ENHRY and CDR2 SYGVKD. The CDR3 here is CAISGGQTYEQYF. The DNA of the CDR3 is TGTGCCATCAGTGGGGGACAGACGTACGAGCAGTACTTC.

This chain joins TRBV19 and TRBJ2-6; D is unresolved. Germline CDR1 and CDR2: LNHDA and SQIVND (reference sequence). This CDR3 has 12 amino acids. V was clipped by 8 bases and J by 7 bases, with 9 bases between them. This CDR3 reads CASAVGANVLTF. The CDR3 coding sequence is TGTGCCAGTGCCGTTGGCGCCAACGTCCTGACTTTC.

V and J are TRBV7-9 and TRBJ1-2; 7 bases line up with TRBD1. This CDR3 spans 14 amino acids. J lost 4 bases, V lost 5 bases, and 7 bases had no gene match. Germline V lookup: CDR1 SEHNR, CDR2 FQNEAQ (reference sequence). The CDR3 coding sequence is TGTGCCAGCAGCACGACAGGGTTCGGCTATGGCTACACCTTC. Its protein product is CASSTTGFGYGYTF.

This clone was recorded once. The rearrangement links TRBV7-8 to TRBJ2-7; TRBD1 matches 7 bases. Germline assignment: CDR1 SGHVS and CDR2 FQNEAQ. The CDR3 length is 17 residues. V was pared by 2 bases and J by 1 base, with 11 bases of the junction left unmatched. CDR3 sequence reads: CASSLRFVRGQSYEQYF. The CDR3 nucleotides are TGTGCCAGCAGCTTAAGGTTTGTTAGGGGGCAGTCCTACGAGCAGTACTTC.

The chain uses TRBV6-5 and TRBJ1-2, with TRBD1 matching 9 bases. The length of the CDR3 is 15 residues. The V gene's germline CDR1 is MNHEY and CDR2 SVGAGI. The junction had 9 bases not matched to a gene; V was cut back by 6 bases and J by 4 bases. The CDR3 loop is CASSLQGAGGYGYTF. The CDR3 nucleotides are TGTGCCAGCAGCTTACAGGGGGCTGGAGGCTATGGCTACACCTTC.

The chain's CDR3 is CASSDGTSGDLFTDTQYF. The CDR3 DNA follows: TGCGCCAGCAGTGATGGGACTAGCGGGGACCTATTCACAGATACGCAGTATTTT. V usage is TRBV10-2 and J usage is TRBJ2-3; 13 nucleotides agree with TRBD2. From germline, CDR1 is WSHSY and CDR2 SAAADI. The CDR3 runs to 18 residues. Losses at the gene ends were 3 bases for V and 2 bases for J; bases not matched to a gene: 8.

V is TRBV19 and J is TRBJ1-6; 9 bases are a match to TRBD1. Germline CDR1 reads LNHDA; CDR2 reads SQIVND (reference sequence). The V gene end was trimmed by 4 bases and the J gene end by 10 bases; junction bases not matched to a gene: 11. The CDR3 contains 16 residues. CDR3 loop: CASSTFHGTGKSPLHF. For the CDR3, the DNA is TGTGCCAGTAGTACCTTTCACGGGACAGGGAAATCACCCCTCCACTTT. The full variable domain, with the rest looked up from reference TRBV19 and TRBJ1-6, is DGGITQSPKYLFRKEGQNVTLSCEQNLNHDAMYWYRQDPGQGLRLIYYSQIVNDFQKGDIAEGYSVSREKKESFPLTVTSAQKNPTAFYLCASSTFHGTGKSPLHFGNGTRLTVT.

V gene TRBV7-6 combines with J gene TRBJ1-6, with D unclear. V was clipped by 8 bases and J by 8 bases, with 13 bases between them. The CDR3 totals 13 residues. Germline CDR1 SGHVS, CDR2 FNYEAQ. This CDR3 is CASSRGQDSPLHF. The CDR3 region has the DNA TGTGCCAGCTCGCGGGGTCAGGATTCACCCCTCCACTTT.

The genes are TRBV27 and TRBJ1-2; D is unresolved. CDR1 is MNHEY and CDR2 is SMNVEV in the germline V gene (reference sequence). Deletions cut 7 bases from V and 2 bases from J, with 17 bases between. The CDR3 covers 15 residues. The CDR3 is CASTLYGFGNYGYTF. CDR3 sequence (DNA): TGTGCCAGCACCTTATATGGGTTCGGGAACTATGGCTACACCTTC.

Here the CDR3 DNA reads TGTGCCAGCAGCTCCAGGACACTGTACGGAAACACCATATATTTT. It codes for CASSSRTLYGNTIYF. The chain has TRBV11-1 and TRBJ1-3; possibly TRBD1 for D (5 bases). The CDR3 runs to 15 residues. V lost 4 bases, J lost 4 bases, and 14 bases lay in between. Per the germline V gene, CDR1 is SGHAT and CDR2 is FQDESV (reference sequence).

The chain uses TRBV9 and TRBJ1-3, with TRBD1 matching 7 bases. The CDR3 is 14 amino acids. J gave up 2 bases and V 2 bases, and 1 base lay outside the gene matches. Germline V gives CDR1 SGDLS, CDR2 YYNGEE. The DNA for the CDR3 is TGTGCCAGCAGCGTTGACAGGGCTGGAAACACCATATATTTT. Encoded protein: CASSVDRAGNTIYF.

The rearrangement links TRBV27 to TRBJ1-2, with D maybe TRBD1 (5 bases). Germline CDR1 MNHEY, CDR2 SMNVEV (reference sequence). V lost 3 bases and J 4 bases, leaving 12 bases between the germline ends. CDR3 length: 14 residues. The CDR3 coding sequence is TGTGCCAGCAGTTTTCAAGACAGTACCTATGGCTACACCTTC. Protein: CASSFQDSTYGYTF.

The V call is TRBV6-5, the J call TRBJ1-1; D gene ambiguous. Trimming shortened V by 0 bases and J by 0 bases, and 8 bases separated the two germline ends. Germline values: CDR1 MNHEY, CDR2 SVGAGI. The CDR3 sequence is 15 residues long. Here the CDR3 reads CASSYSVFMNTEAFF. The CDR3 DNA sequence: TGTGCCAGCAGTTACTCGGTTTTCATGAACACTGAAGCTTTCTTT.

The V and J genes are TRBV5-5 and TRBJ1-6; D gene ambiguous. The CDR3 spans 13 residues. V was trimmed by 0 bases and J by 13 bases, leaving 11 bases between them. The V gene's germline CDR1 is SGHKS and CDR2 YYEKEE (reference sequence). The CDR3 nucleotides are TGTGCCAGCAGCTTGGCCCCGGATGCGCCCCTCCACTTT. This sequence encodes CASSLAPDAPLHF.

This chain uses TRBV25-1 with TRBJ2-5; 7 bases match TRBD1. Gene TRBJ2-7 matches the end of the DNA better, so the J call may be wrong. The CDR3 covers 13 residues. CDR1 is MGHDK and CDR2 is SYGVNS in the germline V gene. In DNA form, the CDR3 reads TGTGCCAGCAGGAGGGACAGTACCTACGAGCAGTACTTC. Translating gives CASRRDSTYEQYF.

CDR3 DNA sequence: TGCGCCAGCAGCCAAGATAGGTGGGGGACAGGGGGCGCGCCAGATACGCAGTATTTT. Its protein is CASSQDRWGTGGAPDTQYF. The rearrangement joins TRBV4-3 to TRBJ2-3; 12 bases fit TRBD1. The germline CDR1 and CDR2 sequences are LGHNA and YSLEER. This CDR3 is 19 amino acids long. J gave up 4 bases and V 0 bases, and 11 bases lay outside the gene matches.

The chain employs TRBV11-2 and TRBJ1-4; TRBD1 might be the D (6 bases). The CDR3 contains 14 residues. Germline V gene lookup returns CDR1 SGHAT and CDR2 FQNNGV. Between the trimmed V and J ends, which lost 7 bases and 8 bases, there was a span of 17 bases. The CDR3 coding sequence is TGTGCCAGCACCAATCTAAGGGGGGGCGAAAAACTGTTTTTT. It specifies CASTNLRGGEKLFF.

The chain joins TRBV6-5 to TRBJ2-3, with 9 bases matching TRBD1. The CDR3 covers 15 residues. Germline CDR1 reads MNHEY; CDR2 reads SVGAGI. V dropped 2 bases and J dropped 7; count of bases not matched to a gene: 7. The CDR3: CASSYKGQGMNTQYF. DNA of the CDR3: TGTGCCAGCAGTTACAAAGGACAGGGGATGAATACGCAGTATTTT.

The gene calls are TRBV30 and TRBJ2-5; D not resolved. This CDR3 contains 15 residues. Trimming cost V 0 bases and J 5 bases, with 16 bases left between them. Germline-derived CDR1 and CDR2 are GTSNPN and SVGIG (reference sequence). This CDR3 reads CAWSVVPHTTETQYF. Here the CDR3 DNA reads TGTGCCTGGAGTGTAGTCCCCCACACGACGGAGACCCAGTACTTC.

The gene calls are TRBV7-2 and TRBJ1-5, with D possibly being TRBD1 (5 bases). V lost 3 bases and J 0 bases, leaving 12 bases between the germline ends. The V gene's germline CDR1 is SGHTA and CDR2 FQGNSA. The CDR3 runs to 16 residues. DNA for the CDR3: TGTGCCAGCAGCTTTTCAGGGTTCAATAGCAATCAGCCCCAGCATTTT. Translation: CASSFSGFNSNQPQHF.

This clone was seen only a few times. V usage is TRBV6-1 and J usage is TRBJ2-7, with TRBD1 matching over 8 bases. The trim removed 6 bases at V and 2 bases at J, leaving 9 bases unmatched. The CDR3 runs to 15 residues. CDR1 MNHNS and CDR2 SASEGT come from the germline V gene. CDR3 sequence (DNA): TGTGCCAGCAGATCCTCGGGACAGGCTACCTACGAGCAGTACTTC. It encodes CASRSSGQATYEQYF.

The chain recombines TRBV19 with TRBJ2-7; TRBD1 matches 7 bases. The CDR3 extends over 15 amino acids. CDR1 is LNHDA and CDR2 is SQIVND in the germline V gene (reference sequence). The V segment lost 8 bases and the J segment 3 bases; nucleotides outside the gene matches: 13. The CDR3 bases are TGTGCCAGTGCGGCAACAATAGGGGGCGGCTACGAGCAGTACTTC. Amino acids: CASAATIGGGYEQYF.

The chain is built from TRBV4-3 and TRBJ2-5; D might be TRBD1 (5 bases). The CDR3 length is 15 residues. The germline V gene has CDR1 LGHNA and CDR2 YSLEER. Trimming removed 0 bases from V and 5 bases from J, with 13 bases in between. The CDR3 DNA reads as TGCGCCAGCAGCCAAGATGGGCAGGGTATGGAGACCCAGTACTTC. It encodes CASSQDGQGMETQYF.

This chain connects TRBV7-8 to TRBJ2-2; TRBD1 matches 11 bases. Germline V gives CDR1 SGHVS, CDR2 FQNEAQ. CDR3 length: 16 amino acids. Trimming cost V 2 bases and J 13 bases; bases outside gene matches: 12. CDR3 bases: TGTGCCAGCAGCTTATTGGGACAGGGGGGTCGCAAAGTGCTGTTTTTT. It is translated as CASSLLGQGGRKVLFF. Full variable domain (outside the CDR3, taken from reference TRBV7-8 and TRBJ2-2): GAGVSQSPRYKVAKRGQDVALRCDPISGHVSLFWYQQALGQGPEFLTYFQNEAQLDKSGLPSDRFFAERPEGSVSTLKIQRTQQEDSAVYLCASSLLGQGGRKVLFFGEGSRLTVL.

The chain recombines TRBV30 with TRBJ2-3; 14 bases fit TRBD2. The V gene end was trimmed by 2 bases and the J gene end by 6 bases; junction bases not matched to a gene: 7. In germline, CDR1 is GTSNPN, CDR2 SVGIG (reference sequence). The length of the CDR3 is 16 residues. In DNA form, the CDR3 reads TGTGCCTGGAGTCGTCGGACTAGCGGGGGGAGGGATACGCAGTATTTT. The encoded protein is CAWSRRTSGGRDTQYF.